This is a list of T cell receptor beta chains from one sample in a study of blood T cells in healthy people across ages. TCRdb redid the calling of the 5' RACE reads with MiXCR, one entry per CDR3 protein. This table holds 800,000 to 1,300,000 distinct CDR3 sequences, around 27% found once. This sample also appeared in a second study, on T cells of mothers and their children.

Sample: blood. The receptors derive from a girl between 2 and 10 years old in good health. Each CDR3 is given with its conserved first and last residue. Fields, in order: clone size, V gene, J gene, D gene, CDR3 length, CDR3 DNA, CDR3 protein. D genes are given only for firm matches. Part of the rows lack a size; the others show once, few, many or a class for expanded clones.

size: .
V: TRBV7-9
J: TRBJ1-1
D: .
length: 13
DNA: TGTGCCAGCAGCTTACCCGGACAGCTTGAAGCTTTCTTT
CDR3: CASSLPGQLEAFF

size: .
V: TRBV7-9
J: TRBJ2-5
D: .
length: 13
DNA: TGTGCCAGCAGCCACGGAGAAAAAGAGACCCAGTACTTC
CDR3: CASSHGEKETQYF

size: .
V: TRBV20-1
J: TRBJ2-5
D: TRBD2
length: 13
DNA: TGCAGTGCAATTAGCGGGAGCGAGGAGACCCAGTACTTC
CDR3: CSAISGSEETQYF

size: few
V: TRBV18
J: TRBJ2-1
D: TRBD1
length: 14
DNA: TGTGCCAGCTCGCGGACAGGGGGCTGGAATGAGCAGTTCTTC
CDR3: CASSRTGGWNEQFF

size: .
V: TRBV12-3/TRBV12-4
J: TRBJ2-5
D: TRBD2
length: 15
DNA: TGTGCCACCCGGCGGGGGGCGATTAGTACGGAGACCCAGTACTTC
CDR3: CATRRGAISTETQYF

size: .
V: TRBV6-2/TRBV6-3
J: TRBJ2-3
D: TRBD2
length: 16
DNA: TGTGCCAGCAGTTACCCAGCGGGGTTAACGGGAGATACGCAGTATTTT
CDR3: CASSYPAGLTGDTQYF

size: few
V: TRBV20-1
J: TRBJ1-2
D: .
length: 13
DNA: TGCAGTGTTTTCGCAGGGCCTAACTATGGCTACACCTTC
CDR3: CSVFAGPNYGYTF

size: .
V: TRBV18
J: TRBJ2-1
D: TRBD2
length: 15
DNA: TGTGCCAGCTCACCACTAGCGGGGTACTACAATGAGCAGTTCTTC
CDR3: CASSPLAGYYNEQFF

size: once
V: TRBV6-6
J: TRBJ2-5
D: .
length: 16
DNA: TGTGCCAGCAGTTACTCGCCTTCGGGGGAGGAAGAGGCCCAGTACTTC
CDR3: CASSYSPSGEEEAQYF

size: few
V: TRBV10-3
J: TRBJ2-1
D: TRBD2
length: 14
DNA: TGTGCCATCAAGGTCGGGGGGGGCCAGGATGAGCAGTTCTTC
CDR3: CAIKVGGGQDEQFF

size: .
V: TRBV4-3
J: TRBJ2-5
D: .
length: 13
DNA: TGCGCCAGCAGCGAGTGGCTACGGGAGACCCAGTACTTC
CDR3: CASSEWLRETQYF

size: .
V: TRBV7-9
J: TRBJ2-3
D: .
length: 14
DNA: TGTGCCAGCAGCTCTTCCTCCGTGCGGGATCCGCAGTATTTT
CDR3: CASSSSSVRDPQYF

size: few
V: TRBV12-3/TRBV12-4
J: TRBJ2-3
D: TRBD2
length: 18
DNA: TGTGCCAGCAGTTTCCGACTAGCGGGAGTGAATGGCACAGATACGCAGTATTTT
CDR3: CASSFRLAGVNGTDTQYF

size: .
V: TRBV27
J: TRBJ2-7
D: TRBD2
length: 15
DNA: TGTGCCAGCAAAGGGGTGCGGGGGTTCGATTACGAGCAGTACTTC
CDR3: CASKGVRGFDYEQYF

size: .
V: TRBV5-1
J: TRBJ2-5
D: .
length: 13
DNA: TGCGCCAGCAACCCCGGGGCACAAGAGACCCAGTACTTC
CDR3: CASNPGAQETQYF

size: .
V: TRBV7-3
J: TRBJ1-6
D: .
length: 15
DNA: TGTGCCAGCAGCATCCGAGGGCAGGGTAATTCACCCCTCCACTTT
CDR3: CASSIRGQGNSPLHF

size: .
V: TRBV5-1
J: TRBJ1-6
D: TRBD1
length: 17
DNA: TGCGCCAGCAGCTTGTGGGGGACAGGGGGCGCATTTTCACCCCTCCACTTT
CDR3: CASSLWGTGGAFSPLHF

size: .
V: TRBV7-3
J: TRBJ1-2
D: .
length: 15
DNA: TGTGCCAGCAGCTTTGGATCACAGGGACTTTATGGCTACACCTTC
CDR3: CASSFGSQGLYGYTF

size: few
V: TRBV4-3
J: TRBJ2-5
D: TRBD2
length: 16
DNA: TGCGCCAGCAGCCCAGGTAGCGGGGGGGCCTTTGAGACCCAGTACTTC
CDR3: CASSPGSGGAFETQYF

size: .
V: TRBV19
J: TRBJ1-1
D: .
length: 13
DNA: TGTGCCAGTAGTATATGGGGGAACACTGAAGCTTTCTTT
CDR3: CASSIWGNTEAFF

size: .
V: TRBV11-2
J: TRBJ2-1
D: .
length: 16
DNA: TGTGCCAGCAGCTTAGATCCTGAGGTGACGATCCCCGAGCAGTTCTTC
CDR3: CASSLDPEVTIPEQFF

size: .
V: TRBV7-5
J: TRBJ2-5
D: .
length: 17
DNA: .
CDR3: CVSVPEAHRLGAYEQYF

size: few
V: TRBV4-2
J: TRBJ2-5
D: TRBD2
length: 18
DNA: TGTGCCAGCAGCCAGTCCTCTTTAGCGGGCCTTCAGGAAGAGACCCAGTACTTC
CDR3: CASSQSSLAGLQEETQYF

size: few
V: TRBV7-8
J: TRBJ1-2
D: .
length: 12
DNA: TGTGCCAGCAGCCTAGACGGGCGGCCCTACACCTTC
CDR3: CASSLDGRPYTF

size: .
V: TRBV6-5
J: TRBJ2-5
D: .
length: 18
DNA: TGTGCCAGCAGTTACACTGGACTAATAACGGACAGGAAAGAGACCCAGTACTTC
CDR3: CASSYTGLITDRKETQYF

size: few
V: TRBV6-2/TRBV6-3
J: TRBJ1-1
D: .
length: 17
DNA: TGTGCCAGCAGTTACTCAAGGGGAAAAACCGGAAACACTGAAGCTTTCTTT
CDR3: CASSYSRGKTGNTEAFF

size: .
V: TRBV7-7
J: TRBJ2-5
D: .
length: 14
DNA: TGTGCTAGCAGATCGTCGATGAGCGCCGAGACCCAGTACTTC
CDR3: CASRSSMSAETQYF

size: few
V: TRBV4-1
J: TRBJ1-1
D: .
length: 18
DNA: TGCGCCAGCAGCCAAGCGGGGCTACAGGGATTTGTGAACGCTGAAGCTTTCTTT
CDR3: CASSQAGLQGFVNAEAFF

size: few
V: TRBV20-1
J: TRBJ1-6
D: .
length: 15
DNA: TGCAGTGCTAGTCCGTCCCCAAGGGAGGATTCACCCCTCCACTTT
CDR3: CSASPSPREDSPLHF

size: .
V: TRBV7-9
J: TRBJ2-7
D: TRBD1
length: 16
DNA: TGTGCCAGCAGCTTAGACTTTGGGACAGGGCAACTCGAGCAGTACTTC
CDR3: CASSLDFGTGQLEQYF

size: .
V: TRBV15
J: TRBJ2-7
D: .
length: 14
DNA: TGTGCCACCAGCAGTACGGAACAGGTTGCGTTGAAGGACTTC
CDR3: CATSSTEQVALKDF

size: few
V: TRBV6-5
J: TRBJ1-2
D: .
length: 12
DNA: TGTGCCAGCAGTGCAGGGTACTTGGGCTACACCTTC
CDR3: CASSAGYLGYTF

size: few
V: TRBV6-1
J: TRBJ2-7
D: .
length: 17
DNA: TGTGCCAGCAGCCAGTCCCCCTCGACGGACTCACCGTACGAGCAGTACTTC
CDR3: CASSQSPSTDSPYEQYF

size: few
V: TRBV20-1
J: TRBJ2-7
D: TRBD2
length: 15
DNA: TGCAGTGCTAGAACCGGGACTAGCGACACCTACGAGCAGTACTTC
CDR3: CSARTGTSDTYEQYF

size: few
V: TRBV29-1
J: TRBJ2-7
D: .
length: 10
DNA: TGCAGCGTTCTCAGTCGCGAGCAGTACTTC
CDR3: CSVLSREQYF

size: .
V: TRBV7-9
J: TRBJ2-1
D: TRBD1
length: 14
DNA: TGTGCCAGCAGAGACAGACAGGGCCTCAATGAGCAGTTCTTC
CDR3: CASRDRQGLNEQFF

size: .
V: TRBV9
J: TRBJ1-6
D: TRBD1
length: 17
DNA: TGTGCCAGCAGCGCGACCGGGACAGGCGAATATAATTCACCCCTCCACTTT
CDR3: CASSATGTGEYNSPLHF

size: few
V: TRBV12-3/TRBV12-4
J: TRBJ1-1
D: .
length: 13
DNA: TGTGCCAGCGGCCCGGAAATGAACACTGAAGCTTTCTTT
CDR3: CASGPEMNTEAFF

size: few
V: TRBV6-5
J: TRBJ2-1
D: .
length: 13
DNA: TGTGCCAGCACCCGTCCGGCCCACAATGAGCAGTTCTTC
CDR3: CASTRPAHNEQFF

size: few
V: TRBV2
J: TRBJ1-3
D: .
length: 15
DNA: TGTGCCAGTAAATTTGGACCCTTCGATGGAAACACCATATATTTT
CDR3: CASKFGPFDGNTIYF

size: few
V: TRBV28
J: TRBJ1-3
D: .
length: 14
DNA: TGTGCCAGCGGGGTATTTTCCCCTGGAAACACCATATATTTT
CDR3: CASGVFSPGNTIYF

size: many
V: TRBV7-9
J: TRBJ2-1
D: TRBD2
length: 15
DNA: TGTGCCAGCAGCTTAGCGGGAGGGCTTTACAATGAGCAGTTCTTC
CDR3: CASSLAGGLYNEQFF

size: .
V: TRBV20-1
J: TRBJ1-2
D: .
length: 17
DNA: TGCAGTGCTAGAGGCATTCCCTTCGCAGGGCAAAACTATGGCTACACCTTC
CDR3: CSARGIPFAGQNYGYTF

size: .
V: TRBV6-5
J: TRBJ2-3
D: .
length: 14
DNA: TGTGCCAGCAGAATACAGGGTTCAACAGATACGCAGTATTTT
CDR3: CASRIQGSTDTQYF

size: few
V: TRBV3-1
J: TRBJ2-1
D: TRBD2
length: 16
DNA: TGTGCCAGCAGCCAAGGAGCTAGCGGATACTACAATGAGCAGTTCTTC
CDR3: CASSQGASGYYNEQFF

size: .
V: TRBV10-3
J: TRBJ1-2
D: .
length: 18
DNA: TGTGCCATCAGTGCCGACTTCCGGGCCAAAGAGTCAGAAGATGGCTACACCTTC
CDR3: CAISADFRAKESEDGYTF

size: .
V: TRBV12-3/TRBV12-4
J: TRBJ2-3
D: TRBD2
length: 17
DNA: TGTGCCAGCAGTTTTGGACTAAGCGGGACGACCACAGATACGCAGTATTTT
CDR3: CASSFGLSGTTTDTQYF

size: .
V: TRBV12-5
J: TRBJ2-7
D: TRBD2
length: 13
DNA: TGTGCTGTTGCCGGGGGGGGATACTACGAGCAGTACTTC
CDR3: CAVAGGGYYEQYF

size: few
V: TRBV5-5
J: TRBJ1-4
D: .
length: 16
DNA: TGTGCCAGCAGCCTGGAGGGGGACCGTGACAATGAAAAACTGTTTTTT
CDR3: CASSLEGDRDNEKLFF

size: .
V: TRBV11-2
J: TRBJ2-3
D: .
length: 15
DNA: TGTGCCAGCAGCTTACATACGGGGCTCACAGATACGCAGTATTTT
CDR3: CASSLHTGLTDTQYF

size: .
V: TRBV20-1
J: TRBJ2-1
D: TRBD2
length: 16
DNA: TGCAGTGCTAGGATAGTCCTAGCGGGGTCCTACAATGAGCAGTTCTTC
CDR3: CSARIVLAGSYNEQFF

size: .
V: TRBV6-1
J: TRBJ1-1
D: .
length: 11
DNA: TGTGCCAGCAAATTTTCCACAGCGGCTTTCTTT
CDR3: CASKFSTAAFF

size: .
V: TRBV29-1
J: TRBJ2-2
D: .
length: 14
DNA: TGCAGCGTGGGGGACTCCGGCCACACCGGGGAGCTGTTTTTT
CDR3: CSVGDSGHTGELFF